These 9 T cell receptor beta chains were sequenced from one sample in a study of OX40 agonist ivuxolimab in advanced cancers. Using immunoSEQ multiplex PCR, the repertoire was profiled, and TCRdb retains in-frame clones only, with some absent. The table records around 70,000 clones, approximately 87% of them present only once. The specimen comprised CD4+ or CD8+ T cells sorted from blood, sampled in a trial of the OX40 agonist ivuxolimab. The receptors shown here come from an adult with an advanced solid tumor such as melanoma, head and neck, liver or kidney cancer.

The chain uses TRBV11-2 and TRBJ2-7; perhaps TRBD2 as D (6 bases). Trimming removed 5 bases from V and 7 bases from J, with 18 bases in between. The length of the CDR3 is 14 residues. CDR1 SGHAT and CDR2 FQNNGV come from the germline V gene. CDR3 protein: CASSPGTGLMEQYF. The CDR3, as DNA: TGTGCCAGCAGCCCCGGGACTGGACTGATGGAGCAGTACTTC.

V is TRBV18 and J is TRBJ2-7; D uncertain. CDR1 KGHSH and CDR2 LQKENI come from the germline V gene. This CDR3 contains 16 residues. Trimming removed 2 bases at V and 3 bases at J, with 17 bases between. The CDR3 sequence is CASSPFRANQYYEQYF. DNA of the CDR3: TGTGCCAGCTCACCATTTCGTGCTAACCAATACTACGAGCAGTACTTC.

The chain joins TRBV5-1 to TRBJ1-4, with D unclear. This CDR3 has 13 residues. V dropped 4 bases and J dropped 8 bases, with 12 bases sitting between them. Germline V gives CDR1 SGHRS, CDR2 YFSETQ. The CDR3 nucleotides are TGCGCCAGCAGCCTCCGACCGGGGGAAAAACTGTTTTTT. Translation gives CASSLRPGEKLFF.

The chain recombines TRBV7-2 with TRBJ2-3; 7 bases match TRBD2. Germline CDR1 is SGHTA and CDR2 is FQGNSA. This CDR3 is built from 16 residues. V dropped 1 base and J dropped 0; count of bases not matched to a gene: 4. The CDR3 sequence: CASSLGAGASTDTQYF. The CDR3, as DNA: TGTGCCAGCAGCTTAGGGGCGGGAGCCAGCACAGATACGCAGTATTTT.

This clone appeared once. This chain connects TRBV28 to TRBJ2-3; the match to TRBD1 covers 7 bases. V shed 3 bases, J shed 14 bases, and the junction held 17 bases outside the gene matches. From germline, CDR1 is MDHEN and CDR2 SYDVKM. The CDR3 runs to 15 residues. CDR3 bases: TGTGCCAGCAGTTTCTCGACAGGGCTCACTGGCCGGGGGTATTTT. It encodes CASSFSTGLTGRGYF.

The V and J genes are TRBV28 and TRBJ1-4; possibly TRBD1 for D (5 bases). CDR1 is MDHEN and CDR2 is SYDVKM in the germline V gene. Trimming pared 6 bases from V and 5 bases from J, leaving 13 bases between. The CDR3 has 14 amino acids. The CDR3 sequence is CASSRAGPNEKLFF. The CDR3, as DNA: TGTGCCAGCAGCCGAGCGGGACCGAATGAAAAACTGTTTTTT.

Of note for this clone: Germline and junction disagree at one end, which may indicate a read error. This chain connects TRBV7-2 to TRBJ2-4; no reliable D call. Germline V gene data show CDR1 as SGHTA and CDR2 as FQGNSA. This CDR3 has 15 amino acids. The CDR3 is CASSRRSGAKNIQYF. The CDR3, as DNA: TGTGCTAGCAGCCGCCGGTCTGGGGCCAAAAACATTCAGTACTTC.

The chain employs TRBV7-2 and TRBJ1-1; 8 bases agree with TRBD1. The CDR3 runs 17 residues. From germline, CDR1 is SGHTA and CDR2 FQGNSA. With 5 bases clipped from V and 4 bases from J, the junction kept 15 bases outside the gene matches. As DNA, the CDR3 is TGTGCCAGCAGCACATTAGCCCAGGGGGCATCCGGCACTGAAGCTTTCTTT. The encoded protein is CASSTLAQGASGTEAFF.

The V call is TRBV9, the J call TRBJ2-3, with 7 bases identical to TRBD1. Unmatched junction bases numbered 9, after V lost 3 bases and J lost 2 bases. The CDR3 is made up of 16 amino acids. The germline V gene has CDR1 SGDLS and CDR2 YYNGEE. This CDR3 reads CASSARTGGSTDTQYF. The CDR3 coding sequence is TGTGCCAGCAGCGCGAGGACAGGAGGATCCACAGATACGCAGTATTTT.